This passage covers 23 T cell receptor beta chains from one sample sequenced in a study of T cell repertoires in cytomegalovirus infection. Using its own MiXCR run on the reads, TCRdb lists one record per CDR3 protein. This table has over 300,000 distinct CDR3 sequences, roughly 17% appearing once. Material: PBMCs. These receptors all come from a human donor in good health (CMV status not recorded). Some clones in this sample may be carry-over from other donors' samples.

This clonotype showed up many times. CDR3 in amino acids: CASRASETDTQYF. As DNA, the CDR3 is TGTGCCAGCAGAGCAAGCGAGACAGATACGCAGTATTTT. The chain recombines TRBV12-3 or TRBV12-4 with TRBJ2-3, with D hard to call. The CDR3 runs 13 residues. V lost 6 bases and J lost 3, with 10 bases in between.

CDR3 sequence reads: CASSDRESGANVLTF. CDR3 DNA sequence: TGTGCCAGTAGTGACCGGGAATCTGGGGCCAACGTCCTGACTTTC. The chain recombines TRBV19 with TRBJ2-6, with TRBD2 as a possible D gene (5 bases). V lost 5 bases to trimming and J lost 1 base, with 9 bases between them. Germline lookup yields CDR1 LNHDA and CDR2 SQIVND (reference sequence). The CDR3 is made up of 15 amino acids.

Written as DNA, the CDR3 is TGTGCCAGTAGTAGGGCTAGCGGGGGCCCCAACACCGGGGAGCTGTTTTTT. Residues: CASSRASGGPNTGELFF. The chain couples TRBV19 to TRBJ2-2, with 10 nucleotides matching TRBD2. CDR3 length equals 17 residues. Per germline, CDR1 LNHDA and CDR2 SQIVND (reference sequence). V shed 4 bases, J shed 2 bases, and the junction held 7 bases outside the gene matches. Full variable domain (outside the CDR3, taken from reference TRBV19 and TRBJ2-2): DGGITQSPKYLFRKEGQNVTLSCEQNLNHDAMYWYRQDPGQGLRLIYYSQIVNDFQKGDIAEGYSVSREKKESFPLTVTSAQKNPTAFYLCASSRASGGPNTGELFFGEGSRLTVL.

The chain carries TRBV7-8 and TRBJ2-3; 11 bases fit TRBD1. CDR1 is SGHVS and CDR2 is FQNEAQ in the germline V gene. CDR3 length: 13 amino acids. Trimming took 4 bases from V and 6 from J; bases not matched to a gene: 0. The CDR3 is CASSWDRGDTQYF. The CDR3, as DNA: TGTGCCAGCAGCTGGGACAGGGGGGATACGCAGTATTTT.

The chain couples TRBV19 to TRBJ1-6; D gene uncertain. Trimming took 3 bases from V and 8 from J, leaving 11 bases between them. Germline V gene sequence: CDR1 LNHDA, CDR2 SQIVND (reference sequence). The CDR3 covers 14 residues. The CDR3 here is CASSMLRRDSPLHF. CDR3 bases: TGTGCCAGTAGTATGCTGAGGCGGGATTCACCCCTCCACTTT.

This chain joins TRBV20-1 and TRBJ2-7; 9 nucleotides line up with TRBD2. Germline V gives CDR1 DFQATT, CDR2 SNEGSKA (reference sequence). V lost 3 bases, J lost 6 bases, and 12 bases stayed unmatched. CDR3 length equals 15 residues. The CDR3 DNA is TGCAGTGCTAGGTCGATAGGGGGACTAGCTCGCGAGCAGTACTTC. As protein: CSARSIGGLAREQYF.

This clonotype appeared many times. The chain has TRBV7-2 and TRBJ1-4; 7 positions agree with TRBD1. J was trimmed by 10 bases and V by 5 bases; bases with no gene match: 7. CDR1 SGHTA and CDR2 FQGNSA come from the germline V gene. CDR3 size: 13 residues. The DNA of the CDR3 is TGTGCCAGCAGCCAATGGGACAGTCGAAAACTGTTTTTT. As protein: CASSQWDSRKLFF.

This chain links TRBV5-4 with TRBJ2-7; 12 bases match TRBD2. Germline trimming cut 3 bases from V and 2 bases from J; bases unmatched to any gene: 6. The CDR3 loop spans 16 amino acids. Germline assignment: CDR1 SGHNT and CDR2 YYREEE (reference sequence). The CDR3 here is CASSSRTSGVTYEQYF. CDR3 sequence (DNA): TGTGCCAGCAGCTCTAGGACTAGCGGGGTCACCTACGAGCAGTACTTC.

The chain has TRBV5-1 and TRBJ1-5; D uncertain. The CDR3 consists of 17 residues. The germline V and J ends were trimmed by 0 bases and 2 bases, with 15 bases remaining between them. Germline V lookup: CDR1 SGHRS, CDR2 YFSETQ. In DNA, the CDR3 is TGCGCCAGCAGCTTGGGGTACGTAGACGGAGGCAATCAGCCCCAGCATTTT. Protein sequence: CASSLGYVDGGNQPQHF.

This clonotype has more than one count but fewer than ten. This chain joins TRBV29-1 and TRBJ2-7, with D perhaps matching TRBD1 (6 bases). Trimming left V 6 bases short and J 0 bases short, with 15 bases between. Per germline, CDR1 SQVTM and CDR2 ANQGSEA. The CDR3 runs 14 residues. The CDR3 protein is CSVANRAYSYEQYF. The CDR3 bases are TGCAGCGTCGCAAACAGGGCGTACTCCTACGAGCAGTACTTC.

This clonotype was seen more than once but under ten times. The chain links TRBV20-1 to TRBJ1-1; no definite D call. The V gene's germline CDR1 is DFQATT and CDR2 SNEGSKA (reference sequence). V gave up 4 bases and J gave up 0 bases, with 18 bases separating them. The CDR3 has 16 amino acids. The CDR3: CSAIQLQRTMNTEAFF. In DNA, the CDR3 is TGCAGTGCTATCCAGTTACAGAGAACCATGAACACTGAAGCTTTCTTT.

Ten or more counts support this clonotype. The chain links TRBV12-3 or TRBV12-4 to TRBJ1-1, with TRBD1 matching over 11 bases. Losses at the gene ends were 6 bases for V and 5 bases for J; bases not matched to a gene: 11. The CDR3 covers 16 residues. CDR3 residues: CASRSRTGGYRTEAFF. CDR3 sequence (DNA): TGTGCCAGCAGGAGCAGGACAGGGGGCTATAGGACTGAAGCTTTCTTT.

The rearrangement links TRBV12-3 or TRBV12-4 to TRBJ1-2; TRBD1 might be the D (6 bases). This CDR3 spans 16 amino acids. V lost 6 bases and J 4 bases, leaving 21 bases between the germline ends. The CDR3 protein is CASSPPGGGRVYGYTF. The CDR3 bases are TGTGCCAGCAGCCCCCCCGGGGGGGGGCGAGTCTATGGCTACACCTTC.

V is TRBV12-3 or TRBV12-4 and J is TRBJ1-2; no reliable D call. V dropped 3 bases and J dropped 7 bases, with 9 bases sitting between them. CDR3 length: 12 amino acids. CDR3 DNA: TGTGCCAGCAGTTTTGGAAGTGGTGGCTACACCTTC. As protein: CASSFGSGGYTF.

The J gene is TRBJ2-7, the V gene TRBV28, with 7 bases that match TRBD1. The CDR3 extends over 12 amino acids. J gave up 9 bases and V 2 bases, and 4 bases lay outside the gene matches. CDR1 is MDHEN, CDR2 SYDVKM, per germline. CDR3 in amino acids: CASSLRDRRQYF. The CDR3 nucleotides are TGTGCCAGCAGTTTAAGGGACAGACGGCAGTACTTC.

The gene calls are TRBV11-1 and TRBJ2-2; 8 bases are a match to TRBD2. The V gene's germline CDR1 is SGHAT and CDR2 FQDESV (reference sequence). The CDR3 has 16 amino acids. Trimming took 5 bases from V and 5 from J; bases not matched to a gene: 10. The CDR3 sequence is CASSRLGGARTGELFF. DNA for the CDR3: TGTGCCAGCAGCCGACTCGGGGGGGCCAGAACCGGGGAGCTGTTTTTT. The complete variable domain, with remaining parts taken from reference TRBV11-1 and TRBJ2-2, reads EAEVAQSPRYKITEKSQAVAFWCDPISGHATLYWYRQILGQGPELLVQFQDESVVDDSQLPKDRFSAERLKGVDSTLKIQPAELGDSAMYLCASSRLGGARTGELFFGEGSRLTVL.

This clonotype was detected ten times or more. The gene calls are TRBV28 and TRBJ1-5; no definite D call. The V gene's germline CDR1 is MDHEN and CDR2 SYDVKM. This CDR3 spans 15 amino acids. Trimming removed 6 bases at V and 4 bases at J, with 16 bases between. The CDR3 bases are TGTGCCAGCAGCAGAAGGACGGAGAGGAATCAGCCCCAGCATTTT. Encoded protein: CASSRRTERNQPQHF. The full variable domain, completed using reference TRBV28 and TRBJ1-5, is DVKVTQSSRYLVKRTGEKVFLECVQDMDHENMFWYRQDPGLGLRLIYFSYDVKMKEKGDIPEGYSVSREKKERFSLILESASTNQTSMYLCASSRRTERNQPQHFGDGTRLSIL.

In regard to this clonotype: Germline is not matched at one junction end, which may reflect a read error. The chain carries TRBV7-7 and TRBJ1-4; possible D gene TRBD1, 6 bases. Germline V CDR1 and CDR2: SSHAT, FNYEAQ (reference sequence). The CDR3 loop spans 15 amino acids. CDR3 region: CASSPETGPGEKLFF. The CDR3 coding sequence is TGTGCTAGCAGCCCGGAGACAGGACCGGGGGAAAAACTGTTTTTT. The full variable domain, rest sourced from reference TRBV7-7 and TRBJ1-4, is GAGVSQSPRYKVTKRGQDVTLRCDPISSHATLYWYQQALGQGPEFLTYFNYEAQPDKSGLPSDRFSAERPEGSISTLTIQRTEQRDSAMYRCASSPETGPGEKLFFGSGTQLSVL.

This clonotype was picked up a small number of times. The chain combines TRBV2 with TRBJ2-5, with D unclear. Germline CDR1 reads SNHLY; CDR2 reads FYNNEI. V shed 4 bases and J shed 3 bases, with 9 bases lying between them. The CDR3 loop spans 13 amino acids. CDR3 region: CASSGRLEETQYF. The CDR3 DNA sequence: TGTGCCAGCAGTGGGCGGCTCGAAGAGACCCAGTACTTC.

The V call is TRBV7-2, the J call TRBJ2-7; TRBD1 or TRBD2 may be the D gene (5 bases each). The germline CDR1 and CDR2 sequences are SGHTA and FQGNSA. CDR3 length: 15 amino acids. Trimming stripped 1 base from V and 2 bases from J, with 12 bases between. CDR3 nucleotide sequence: TGTGCCAGCAGCTTAGGAGGGGCAGGGCCCTACGAGCAGTACTTC. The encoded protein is CASSLGGAGPYEQYF.

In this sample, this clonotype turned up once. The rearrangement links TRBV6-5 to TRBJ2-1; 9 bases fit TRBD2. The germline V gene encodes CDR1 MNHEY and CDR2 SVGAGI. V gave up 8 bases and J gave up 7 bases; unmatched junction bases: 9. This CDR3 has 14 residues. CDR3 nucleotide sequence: TGTGCCAGCTACGGCGGGGGGGCCGGGAATGAGCAGTTCTTC. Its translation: CASYGGGAGNEQFF.

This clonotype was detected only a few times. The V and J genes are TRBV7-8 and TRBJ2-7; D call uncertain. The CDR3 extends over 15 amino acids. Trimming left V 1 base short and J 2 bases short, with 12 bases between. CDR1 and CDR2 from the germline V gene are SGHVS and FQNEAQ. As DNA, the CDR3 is TGTGCCAGCAGCTTAGAGGCGGCGGTCGCCTACGAGCAGTACTTC. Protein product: CASSLEAAVAYEQYF.

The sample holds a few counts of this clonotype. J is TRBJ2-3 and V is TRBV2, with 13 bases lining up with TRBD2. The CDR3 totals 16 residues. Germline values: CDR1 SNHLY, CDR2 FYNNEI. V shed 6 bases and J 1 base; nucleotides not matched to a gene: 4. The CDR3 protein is CASSAGLAGGTDTQYF. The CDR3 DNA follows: TGTGCCAGCAGCGCCGGACTAGCGGGGGGCACAGATACGCAGTATTTT.